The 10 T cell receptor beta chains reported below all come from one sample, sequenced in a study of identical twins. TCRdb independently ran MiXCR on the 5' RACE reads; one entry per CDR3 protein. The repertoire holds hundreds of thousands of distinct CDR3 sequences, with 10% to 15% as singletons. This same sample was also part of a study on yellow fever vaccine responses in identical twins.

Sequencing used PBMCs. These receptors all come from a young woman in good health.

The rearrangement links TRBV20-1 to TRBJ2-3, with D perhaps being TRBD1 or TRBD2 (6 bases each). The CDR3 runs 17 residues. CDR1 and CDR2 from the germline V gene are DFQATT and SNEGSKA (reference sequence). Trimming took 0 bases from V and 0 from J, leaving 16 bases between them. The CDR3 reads CSARDRPRGESTDTQYF. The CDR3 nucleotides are TGCAGTGCTAGAGATCGTCCGAGGGGGGAAAGCACAGATACGCAGTATTTT.

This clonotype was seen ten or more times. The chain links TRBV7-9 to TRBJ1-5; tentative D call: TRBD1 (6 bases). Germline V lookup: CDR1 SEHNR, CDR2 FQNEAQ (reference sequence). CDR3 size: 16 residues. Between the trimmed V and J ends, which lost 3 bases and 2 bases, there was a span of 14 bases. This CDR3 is CASSFARRGGNQPQHF. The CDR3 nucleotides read TGTGCCAGCAGCTTCGCGCGCAGGGGAGGCAATCAGCCCCAGCATTTT. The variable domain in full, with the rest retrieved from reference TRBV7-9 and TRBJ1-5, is DTGVSQNPRHKITKRGQNVTFRCDPISEHNRLYWYRQTLGQGPEFLTYFQNEAQLEKSRLLSDRFSAERPKGSFSTLEIQRTEQGDSAMYLCASSFARRGGNQPQHFGDGTRLSIL.

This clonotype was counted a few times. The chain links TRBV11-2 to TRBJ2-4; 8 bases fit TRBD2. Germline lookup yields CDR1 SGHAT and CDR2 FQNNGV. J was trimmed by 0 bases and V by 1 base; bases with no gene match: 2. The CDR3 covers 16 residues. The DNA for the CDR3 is TGTGCCAGCAGCTTAGTCGGGGGGGTAGCCAAAAACATTCAGTACTTC. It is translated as CASSLVGGVAKNIQYF.

The CDR3 spells CASSAESGTGSIEQYF. The CDR3 nucleotides read TGTGCCAGCAGCGCAGAATCCGGGACAGGGAGTATCGAGCAGTACTTC. The chain recombines TRBV9 with TRBJ2-7; TRBD1 agrees at 9 bases. This CDR3 contains 16 residues. The trim removed 3 bases at V and 6 bases at J, leaving 13 bases unmatched. Germline-derived CDR1 and CDR2 are SGDLS and YYNGEE.

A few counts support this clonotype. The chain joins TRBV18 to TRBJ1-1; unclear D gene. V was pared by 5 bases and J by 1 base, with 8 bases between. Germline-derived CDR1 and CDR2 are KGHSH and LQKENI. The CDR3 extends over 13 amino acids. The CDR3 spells CASSAERNTEAFF. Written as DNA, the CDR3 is TGTGCCAGCTCAGCTGAGAGGAACACTGAAGCTTTCTTT.

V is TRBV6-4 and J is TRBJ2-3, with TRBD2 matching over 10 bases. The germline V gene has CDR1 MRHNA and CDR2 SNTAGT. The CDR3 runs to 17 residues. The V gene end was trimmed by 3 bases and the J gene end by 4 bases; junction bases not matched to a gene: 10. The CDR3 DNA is TGTGCCAGCAGTGAAGTCCCTCTAGCGGGAGTCTCAGATACGCAGTATTTT. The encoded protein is CASSEVPLAGVSDTQYF.

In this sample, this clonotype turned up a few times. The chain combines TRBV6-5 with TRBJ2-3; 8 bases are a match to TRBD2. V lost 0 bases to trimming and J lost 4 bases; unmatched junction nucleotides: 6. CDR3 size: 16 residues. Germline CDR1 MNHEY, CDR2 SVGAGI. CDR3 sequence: CASSYSRGAGPDTQYF. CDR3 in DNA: TGTGCCAGCAGTTACTCGCGGGGGGCCGGGCCAGATACGCAGTATTTT.

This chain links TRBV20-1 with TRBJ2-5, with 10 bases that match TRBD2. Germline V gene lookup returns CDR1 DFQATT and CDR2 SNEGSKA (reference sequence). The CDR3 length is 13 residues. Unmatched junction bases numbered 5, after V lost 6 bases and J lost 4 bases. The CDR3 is CSARRTSGETQYF. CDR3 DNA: TGCAGTGCCCGCAGGACTAGCGGAGAGACCCAGTACTTC.

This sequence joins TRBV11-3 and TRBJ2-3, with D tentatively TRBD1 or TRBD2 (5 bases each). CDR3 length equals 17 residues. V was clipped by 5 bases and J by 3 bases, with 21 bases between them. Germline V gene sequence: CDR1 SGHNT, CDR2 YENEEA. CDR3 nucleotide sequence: TGTGCCAGCAGCACCCCTCGTATAGGGGAGAGGACAGATACGCAGTATTTT. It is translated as CASSTPRIGERTDTQYF.

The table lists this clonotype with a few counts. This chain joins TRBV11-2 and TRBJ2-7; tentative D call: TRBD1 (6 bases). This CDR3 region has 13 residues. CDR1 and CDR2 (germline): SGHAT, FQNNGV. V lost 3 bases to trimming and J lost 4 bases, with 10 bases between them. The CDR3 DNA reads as TGTGCCAGCAGCTTGCCAGGGGAATACGAGCAGTACGTC. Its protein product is CASSLPGEYEQYV.